What follows are 29 T cell receptor beta chains derived from one specimen sequenced in a study of shared clonotypes between healthy human individuals. TCRdb's copy holds only in-frame clones and misses some; the assay was immunoSEQ multiplex PCR. The table records around 510,000 clones, around 78% of them present only once. Sequencing was carried out using PBMCs. The receptors shown here come from a woman in her thirties or forties in good health. Some clones in this sample may be carry-over from other donors' samples.

This chain connects TRBV28 to TRBJ1-4; D unclear. V was cut by 6 bases and J by 8 bases, with 19 bases left in between. The CDR3 is made up of 15 amino acids. In germline, CDR1 is MDHEN, CDR2 SYDVKM. CDR3 DNA sequence: TGTGCCAGCAGCTTGTCTTCTCACGTTCGAGAAAAACTGTTTTTT. Translated: CASSLSSHVREKLFF.

The chain employs TRBV5-1 and TRBJ2-3; no firm D call. The germline gives CDR1 SGHRS, CDR2 YFSETQ. The ends were cut back, 0 bases at V and 4 bases at J, with 9 bases in the middle. The CDR3 spans 14 residues. The CDR3 DNA is TGCGCCAGCAGCTTGGCGGTAGCCTCAGATACGCAGTATTTT. This encodes CASSLAVASDTQYF.

This clone was observed a handful of times. Distinct nucleotide sequences in the sample also encode this CDR3. J is TRBJ2-5 and V is TRBV2; 9 bases align to TRBD2. The germline CDR1 and CDR2 sequences are SNHLY and FYNNEI. Trimming removed 1 base from V and 5 bases from J; junction bases left unmatched: 5. The CDR3 is 15 amino acids. The CDR3 loop reads CASSEVAGEVETQYF. As DNA, the CDR3 is TGTGCCAGCAGTGAAGTAGCGGGAGAGGTGGAGACCCAGTACTTC. Looking up the rest from reference TRBV2 and TRBJ2-5 gives the full variable domain: EPEVTQTPSHQVTQMGQEVILRCVPISNHLYFYWYRQILGQKVEFLVSFYNNEISEKSEIFDDQFSVERPDGSNFTLKIRSTKLEDSAMYFCASSEVAGEVETQYFGPGTRLLVL.

V is TRBV5-8 and J is TRBJ2-3; D is unresolved. The CDR3 has 16 residues. Trimming cost V 0 bases and J 1 base, with 12 bases left between them. CDR1 is SGHTS and CDR2 is YDEGEE in the germline V gene. DNA of the CDR3: TGTGCCAGCAGCTTGGCCCGGCGATCCGGCACAGATACGCAGTATTTT. It encodes CASSLARRSGTDTQYF. Complete variable domain (other parts from reference TRBV5-8 and TRBJ2-3): EAGVTQSPTHLIKTRGQQATLRCSPISGHTSVYWYQQALGLGLQFLLWYDEGEERNRGNFPPRFSGRQFPNYSSELNVNALELEDSALYLCASSLARRSGTDTQYFGPGTRLTVL.

The genes are TRBV19 and TRBJ2-5; D possibly uses TRBD1 or TRBD2 (5 bases each). The CDR3 runs to 13 residues. V lost 9 bases, J lost 3 bases, and 14 bases lay in between. Looked up from germline, CDR1 is LNHDA and CDR2 is SQIVND (reference sequence). The CDR3 region has the DNA TGTGCCAGCCGGGACGCGATAAAAGAGACCCAGTACTTC. Encoded protein: CASRDAIKETQYF. The full variable domain, its missing parts supplied by reference TRBV19 and TRBJ2-5, is DGGITQSPKYLFRKEGQNVTLSCEQNLNHDAMYWYRQDPGQGLRLIYYSQIVNDFQKGDIAEGYSVSREKKESFPLTVTSAQKNPTAFYLCASRDAIKETQYFGPGTRLLVL.

There are many counts of this clone. The sample holds other DNA sequences that translate to the same CDR3. The chain recombines TRBV11-2 with TRBJ2-1; 9 nucleotides match TRBD2. CDR1 and CDR2 from the germline V gene are SGHAT and FQNNGV. The CDR3 runs to 16 residues. The V segment lost 2 bases and the J segment 0 bases; nucleotides outside the gene matches: 2. The CDR3 spells CASSLLAGLSYNEQFF. In DNA form, the CDR3 reads TGTGCCAGCAGCTTACTAGCGGGGCTCTCCTACAATGAGCAGTTCTTC.

In regard to this clone: A clone one base away is much larger, so this may be a read error. The sample carries other DNA sequences with the same CDR3. The gene calls are TRBV4-2 and TRBJ1-2; 12 positions agree with TRBD1. The CDR3 sequence is 17 residues long. Germline CDR1 and CDR2: LGHNA and YNFKEQ. The CDR3 protein is CASSQETGTGGGNGYTF. CDR3 nucleotide sequence: TGTGCCAGCAGCCAAGAAACCGGGACAGGGGGCGGGAATGGCTACACATTC.

This clone was seen a handful of times. The chain employs TRBV27 and TRBJ2-1; perhaps D is TRBD1 or TRBD2 (5 bases each). Trimming took off 11 bases at V and 7 bases at J, with 24 bases between the two ends. CDR3 length: 15 residues. CDR1 and CDR2 (germline): MNHEY, SMNVEV (reference sequence). The DNA for the CDR3 is TGTGCCTGCGGACCTTCCGGGACCCCACGGAATGAGCAGTTCTTC. Translation: CACGPSGTPRNEQFF.

This clone was seen once. The chain has TRBV4-3 and TRBJ1-2; tentatively, D is TRBD1 (5 bases). Germline V gene lookup returns CDR1 LGHNA and CDR2 YSLEER. The CDR3 is made up of 13 amino acids. Trimming pared 4 bases from V and 8 bases from J, leaving 14 bases between. This CDR3 reads CASSPLGVGGYTF. The DNA of the CDR3 is TGCGCCAGCAGCCCCCTGGGGGTGGGAGGCTACACCTTC.

V usage is TRBV27 and J usage is TRBJ1-2, with D perhaps TRBD1 (6 bases). The V and J ends lost 6 bases and 6 bases respectively, with 20 bases between them. There are 15 residues in the CDR3. From germline, CDR1 is MNHEY and CDR2 SMNVEV (reference sequence). CDR3 in DNA: TGTGCCAGCAGCCAGGGCCGGGGGGCTTGGAATGGCTACACCTTC. Its translation: CASSQGRGAWNGYTF.

V gene TRBV5-6 combines with J gene TRBJ2-3, with D possibly TRBD1 on 6 matching bases. The V end lost 6 bases, the J end lost 3 bases, and 11 bases lay between the germline ends. The CDR3 runs 13 residues. Looked up from germline, CDR1 is SGHDT and CDR2 is YYEEEE. The CDR3 sequence is CASTRTETDTQYF. DNA of the CDR3: TGTGCCAGCACACGGACAGAGACAGATACGCAGTATTTT.

The chain recombines TRBV19 with TRBJ2-2; no reliable D call. Germline CDR1 and CDR2: LNHDA and SQIVND (reference sequence). This CDR3 region has 13 residues. V lost 3 bases, J lost 2 bases, and 4 bases lay in between. The CDR3 here is CASSIYNTGELFF. The CDR3 DNA reads as TGTGCCAGTAGTATTTACAACACCGGGGAGCTGTTTTTT.

V is TRBV5-4 and J is TRBJ2-3; D may be TRBD1 (5 bases). With 2 bases removed from V and 2 bases from J, the gap between germline ends came to 15 bases. The CDR3 consists of 16 residues. Germline CDR1 reads SGHNT; CDR2 reads YYREEE (reference sequence). The CDR3 loop is CASSFWGEPPTDTQYF. CDR3 in DNA: TGTGCCAGCAGCTTTTGGGGCGAGCCCCCCACAGATACGCAGTATTTT.

V is TRBV4-1 and J is TRBJ1-4, with TRBD1 matching over 9 bases. V shed 4 bases, J shed 8 bases, and the junction held 8 bases outside the gene matches. CDR3 length: 15 residues. Germline V gives CDR1 MGHRA, CDR2 YSYEKL. For the CDR3, the DNA is TGCGCCAGCAGCCGAGGGACAGGGTCTGGCGAAAAACTGTTTTTT. As protein: CASSRGTGSGEKLFF.

This clone was seen just once. The chain has TRBV28 and TRBJ2-1, with TRBD2 identical over 13 bases. CDR3 length: 14 amino acids. The trim removed 6 bases at V and 12 bases at J, leaving 8 bases unmatched. Germline CDR1 MDHEN, CDR2 SYDVKM. CDR3 amino acids: CASSRLAGGVGQFF. The CDR3 DNA is TGTGCCAGCAGCAGACTAGCGGGAGGTGTGGGGCAGTTCTTC. Supplemented by reference TRBV28 and TRBJ2-1, the full variable domain reads DVKVTQSSRYLVKRTGEKVFLECVQDMDHENMFWYRQDPGLGLRLIYFSYDVKMKEKGDIPEGYSVSREKKERFSLILESASTNQTSMYLCASSRLAGGVGQFFGPGTRLTVL.

The chain couples TRBV6-9 to TRBJ2-7; 9 bases map to TRBD1. There are 17 residues in the CDR3. Germline values: CDR1 MNHGY, CDR2 SVAAGI. V dropped 6 bases and J dropped 5; count of bases not matched to a gene: 17. The chain's CDR3 is CASSRPPGQGQVHEQYF. The CDR3 DNA reads as TGTGCCAGCAGCCGACCACCGGGACAGGGTCAGGTCCACGAGCAGTACTTC.

A note on this clone: This clone may be a read error of a much larger clone one base away. J is TRBJ2-7 and V is TRBV7-9; D not resolved. Per the germline V gene, CDR1 is SEHNR and CDR2 is FQNEAQ (reference sequence). The CDR3 runs to 13 residues. Trimming took 4 bases from V and 6 from J, leaving 13 bases between them. This CDR3 reads CASSSGPTGEQYF. CDR3 in DNA: TGTGCCAGCAGCTCTGGCCCAACCGGCGAGCAGTACTTC. Based on the CDR3 plus reference TRBV7-9 and TRBJ2-7, the full variable domain is DTGVSQNPRHKITKRGQNVTFRCDPISEHNRLYWYRQTLGQGPEFLTYFQNEAQLEKSRLLSDRFSAERPKGSFSTLEIQRTEQGDSAMYLCASSSGPTGEQYFGPGTRLTVT.

The V and J genes are TRBV30 and TRBJ2-6; D is unresolved. The CDR3 totals 14 residues. V shed 4 bases and J shed 3 bases, with 10 bases lying between them. Germline lookup yields CDR1 GTSNPN and CDR2 SVGIG (reference sequence). The CDR3 sequence is CAWTWGGGANVLTF. CDR3 DNA: TGTGCCTGGACGTGGGGTGGTGGGGCCAACGTCCTGACTTTC.

The V gene is TRBV11-2, the J gene TRBJ2-1, with 7 bases fitting TRBD2. After removal of 1 base from V and 9 bases from J, the junction contained 6 bases not matched to a gene. This CDR3 is built from 14 residues. Per germline, CDR1 SGHAT and CDR2 FQNNGV. The CDR3 loop reads CASSLGTSSSEQFF. The CDR3 nucleotides are TGTGCCAGCAGCTTAGGGACTAGTAGTAGTGAGCAGTTCTTC.

In DNA form, the CDR3 reads TGTGCCATCAGTGAAGCACAGGACAACACTGAAGCTTTCTTT. As protein: CAISEAQDNTEAFF. V usage is TRBV10-3 and J usage is TRBJ1-1, with TRBD1 as a possible D gene (5 bases). There are 14 residues in the CDR3. CDR1 and CDR2 (germline): ENHRY, SYGVKD. The V end was cut by 3 bases, the J end by 2 bases, with 10 bases between.

The J gene is TRBJ2-5, the V gene TRBV6-4; D gene ambiguous. CDR1 is MRHNA, CDR2 SNTAGT, per germline. The CDR3 is 14 residues long. V was trimmed by 0 bases and J by 7 bases, leaving 12 bases between them. The CDR3 is CASSDSSDPGTQYF. The CDR3 nucleotides read TGTGCCAGCAGTGACTCGAGCGATCCTGGGACCCAGTACTTC.

The gene calls are TRBV7-8 and TRBJ2-7; 11 bases agree with TRBD2. The trim removed 3 bases at V and 1 base at J, leaving 2 bases unmatched. The CDR3 has 15 amino acids. Looked up from germline, CDR1 is SGHVS and CDR2 is FQNEAQ. The CDR3 here is CASSFTSGRSYEQYF. CDR3 sequence (DNA): TGTGCCAGCAGCTTTACTAGCGGGAGATCCTACGAGCAGTACTTC.

The genes are TRBV11-3 and TRBJ2-1; D possibly corresponds to TRBD2 (6 bases). Trimming removed 0 bases at V and 7 bases at J, with 13 bases between. Germline lookup yields CDR1 SGHNT and CDR2 YENEEA. This CDR3 region has 15 residues. Here the CDR3 DNA reads TGTGCCAGCAGCTTAGATATAGGGAGGTGGAATGAGCAGTTCTTC. Its translation is CASSLDIGRWNEQFF. The full variable domain, rest sourced from reference TRBV11-3 and TRBJ2-1, is EAGVVQSPRYKIIEKKQPVAFWCNPISGHNTLYWYLQNLGQGPELLIRYENEEAVDDSQLPKDRFSAERLKGVDSTLKIQPAELGDSAVYLCASSLDIGRWNEQFFGPGTRLTVL.

To note about this clone: A far larger clone is a single base away, which makes a read error likely. CDR3: CSVESGVDAIYF. The DNA of the CDR3 is TGCAGCGTTGAATCCGGCGTGGACGCCATATATTTT. The chain recombines TRBV29-1 with TRBJ1-3, with unresolved D. Germline CDR1 and CDR2: SQVTM and ANQGSEA. Trimming left V 2 bases short and J 11 bases short, with 13 bases between. The CDR3 spans 12 residues.

The chain's CDR3 is CASSRGGPPTTNEKLFF. The CDR3 DNA sequence: TGCGCCAGCAGCCGAGGGGGCCCACCAACAACTAATGAAAAACTGTTTTTT. This chain links TRBV4-1 with TRBJ1-4, with 7 nucleotides matching TRBD1. J gave up 0 bases and V 4 bases, and 8 bases lay outside the gene matches. Germline V gene lookup returns CDR1 MGHRA and CDR2 YSYEKL. This CDR3 contains 17 residues.

In regard to this clone: The sample carries other DNA sequences with the same CDR3. The chain has TRBV7-9 and TRBJ2-2, with 8 nucleotides matching TRBD1. V lost 3 bases and J lost 3; bases outside the gene matches: 3. The V gene's germline CDR1 is SEHNR and CDR2 FQNEAQ (reference sequence). The CDR3 spans 15 residues. CDR3 nucleotide sequence: TGTGCCAGCAGCTTCAACAGGGGGGACACCGGGGAGCTGTTTTTT. It codes for CASSFNRGDTGELFF.

The chain joins TRBV28 to TRBJ2-1, with 11 bases lining up with TRBD2. J lost 15 bases, V lost 3 bases, and 4 bases had no gene match. The CDR3 runs 12 residues. CDR1 MDHEN and CDR2 SYDVKM come from the germline V gene. The chain's CDR3 is CASSLGLAAGFF. CDR3 DNA sequence: TGTGCCAGCAGTTTGGGACTAGCGGCGGGGTTCTTC.

This clone has a handful of counts. This chain connects TRBV7-9 to TRBJ1-4; D is undetermined. This CDR3 comprises 15 residues. Looked up from germline, CDR1 is SEHNR and CDR2 is FQNEAQ (reference sequence). Trimming removed 1 base from V and 8 bases from J, with 14 bases in between. This chain's CDR3 is CASSLGATSGEKLFF. The CDR3 DNA reads as TGTGCCAGCAGCTTAGGGGCGACCTCGGGGGAAAAACTGTTTTTT.

This clone is a singleton in its sample. The CDR3 DNA reads TGTGCCAGCTCACCAAGTAGGACGGAAAACATTCAGTACTTC. Encoded protein: CASSPSRTENIQYF. This chain connects TRBV18 to TRBJ2-4; D is undetermined. CDR3 length equals 14 residues. Deletions cut 2 bases from V and 5 bases from J, with 10 bases between. Germline lookup yields CDR1 KGHSH and CDR2 LQKENI.